This is a list of T cell receptor beta chains from one sample in a study of a mutant IDH1 vaccine in newly diagnosed glioma. The data were produced by immunoSEQ multiplex PCR, yet TCRdb's version contains in-frame clones alone and is incomplete. The sample has some 48,000 clones, more than 65% seen once. No antigen has been assigned to these receptors. This material consisted of PBMCs, taken from a glioma patient whose treatment included an IDH1 peptide vaccine. The receptors stem from a man between 40 and 49 years old with glioma. Each CDR3 is given with its conserved first and last residue. A D gene is named only where the DNA matches it firmly. Size is omitted from some rows. Given values are once, few, many or a class for expanded clones.

>.|TRBJ1-3|.|TRBV7-2
CASSLDWGAIYF
TGTGCCAGCAGCTTAGATTGGGGCGCCATATATTTT
>TRBD1|TRBJ1-6|.|TRBV2
CASSPQGLGNSPLHF
TGTGCCAGCAGTCCACAGGGGTTAGGGAATTCACCCCTCCACTTT
>.|TRBJ1-2|once|TRBV14
CASSQQFGLSSTNYGYTF
TGTGCCAGCAGCCAGCAATTCGGGTTAAGCTCGACTAACTATGGCTACACCTTC
>.|TRBJ2-7|.|TRBV6-5
CASSYSPISLYEQYF
TGTGCCAGCAGTTACAGTCCCATCTCCCTATACGAGCAGTACTTC
>.|TRBJ1-3|.|TRBV5-1
CASSLSREAGNTIYF
TGCGCCAGCAGCTTGTCCAGGGAGGCTGGAAACACCATATATTTT
>.|TRBJ1-1|.|TRBV9
CASSVEGTLNTEAFF
TGTGCCAGCAGCGTAGAGGGCACCCTGAACACTGAAGCTTTCTTT
>.|TRBJ2-3|.|TRBV5-1
CASSTGTSTDTQYF
TGCGCCAGCAGCACCGGGACTAGCACAGATACGCAGTATTTT
>TRBD2|TRBJ2-5|.|TRBV5-1
CASSPYTSGVETQYF
TGCGCCAGCAGCCCATACACTAGCGGGGTGGAGACCCAGTACTTC
>TRBD1|TRBJ1-1|.|TRBV5-1
CASSIGMPGGRNTEAFF
TGCGCCAGCAGCATCGGTATGCCAGGGGGCCGTAACACTGAAGCTTTCTTT
>.|TRBJ1-1|.|TRBV6-5
CASSYGPGTEAFF
TGTGCCAGCAGTTACGGGCCTGGCACTGAAGCTTTCTTT
>.|TRBJ1-2|.|TRBV21-1
CASSRWQGQGYTF
TGTGCCAGCAGCAGGTGGCAGGGACAAGGCTACACCTTC
>.|TRBJ1-5|.|TRBV6-5
CASLAANEPQHF
TGTGCCAGCCTGGCTGCGAATGAGCCCCAGCATTTT
>.|TRBJ2-5|.|TRBV6-5
CASRMTGNPPQYF
TGTGCCAGCAGGATGACAGGCAACCCCCCACAGTACTTC
>.|TRBJ1-5|.|TRBV30
CAWSLQLVKQPQHF
TGTGCCTGGAGTCTCCAGCTTGTAAAACAGCCCCAGCATTTT